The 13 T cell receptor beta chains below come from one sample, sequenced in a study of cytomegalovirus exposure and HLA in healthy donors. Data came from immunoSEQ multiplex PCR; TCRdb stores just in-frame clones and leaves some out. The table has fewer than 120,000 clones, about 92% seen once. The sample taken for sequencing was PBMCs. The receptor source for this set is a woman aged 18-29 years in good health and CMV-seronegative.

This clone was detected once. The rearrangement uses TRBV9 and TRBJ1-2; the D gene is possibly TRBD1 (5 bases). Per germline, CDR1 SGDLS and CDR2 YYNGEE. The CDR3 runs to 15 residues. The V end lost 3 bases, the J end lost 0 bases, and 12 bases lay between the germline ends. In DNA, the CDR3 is TGTGCCAGCAGCGGAGAGACGGACACTAACTATGGCTACACCTTC. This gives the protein CASSGETDTNYGYTF.

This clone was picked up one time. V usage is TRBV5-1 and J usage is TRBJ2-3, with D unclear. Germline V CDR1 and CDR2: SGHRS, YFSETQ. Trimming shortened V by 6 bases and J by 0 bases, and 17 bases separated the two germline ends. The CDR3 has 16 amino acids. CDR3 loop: CASNHGTPSSTDTQYF. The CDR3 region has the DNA TGCGCCAGCAACCATGGCACGCCCTCTAGCACAGATACGCAGTATTTT.

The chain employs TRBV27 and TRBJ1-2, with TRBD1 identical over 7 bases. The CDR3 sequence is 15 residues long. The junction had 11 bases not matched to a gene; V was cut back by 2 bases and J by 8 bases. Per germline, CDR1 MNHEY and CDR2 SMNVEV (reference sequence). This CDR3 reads CASSLAGQPRGGYTF. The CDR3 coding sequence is TGTGCCAGCAGTTTAGCAGGGCAGCCCAGGGGGGGCTACACCTTC.

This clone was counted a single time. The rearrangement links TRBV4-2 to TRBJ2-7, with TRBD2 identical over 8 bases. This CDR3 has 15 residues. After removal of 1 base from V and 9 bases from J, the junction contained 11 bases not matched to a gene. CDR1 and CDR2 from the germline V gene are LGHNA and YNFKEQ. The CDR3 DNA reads TGTGCCAGCAGCCAAGCTACGAGCGGGGGACCGCGGCAGTACTTC. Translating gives CASSQATSGGPRQYF.

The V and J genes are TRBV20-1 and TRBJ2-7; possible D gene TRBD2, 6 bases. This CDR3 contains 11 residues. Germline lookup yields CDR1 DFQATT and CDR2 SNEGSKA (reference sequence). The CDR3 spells CGFGSWGEQYF. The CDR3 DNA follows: TGCGGTTTCGGGAGTTGGGGCGAGCAGTACTTC.

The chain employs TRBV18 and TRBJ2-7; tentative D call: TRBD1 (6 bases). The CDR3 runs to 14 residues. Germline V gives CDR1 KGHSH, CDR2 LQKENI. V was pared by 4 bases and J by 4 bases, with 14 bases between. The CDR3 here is CASSQSRTEYEQYF. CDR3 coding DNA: TGTGCCAGCTCACAGTCAAGGACAGAGTACGAGCAGTACTTC.

The CDR3 protein is CASSQVRGIIRDTEAFF. The DNA of the CDR3 is TGTGCCAGCAGCCAAGTCCGGGGAATAATACGGGACACTGAAGCTTTCTTT. The V and J genes are TRBV4-2 and TRBJ1-1; D is unresolved. Germline V gene lookup returns CDR1 LGHNA and CDR2 YNFKEQ. The CDR3 extends over 17 amino acids. Trimming stripped 1 base from V and 3 bases from J, with 18 bases between.

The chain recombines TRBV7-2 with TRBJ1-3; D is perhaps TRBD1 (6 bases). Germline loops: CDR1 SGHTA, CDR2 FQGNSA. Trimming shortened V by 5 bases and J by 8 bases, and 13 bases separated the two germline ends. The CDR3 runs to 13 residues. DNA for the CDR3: TGTGCCAGCAGCGCGAACAGGGCTGACACCATATATTTT. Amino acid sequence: CASSANRADTIYF.

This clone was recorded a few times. In DNA, the CDR3 is TGCGCCAGCGGTAGCGGCCACACTATGAACACCGGGGAGCTGTTTTTT. This encodes CASGSGHTMNTGELFF. J is TRBJ2-2 and V is TRBV5-1; D perhaps matches TRBD2 (6 bases). V gave up 7 bases and J gave up 1 base, with 17 bases separating them. Germline-derived CDR1 and CDR2 are SGHRS and YFSETQ. This CDR3 has 16 amino acids.

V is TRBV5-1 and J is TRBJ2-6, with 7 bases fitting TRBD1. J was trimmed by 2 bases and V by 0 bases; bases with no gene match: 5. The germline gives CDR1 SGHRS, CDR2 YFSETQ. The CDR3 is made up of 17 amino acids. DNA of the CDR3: TGCGCCAGCAGCTTGGGAGGGACAGTCGCTGGGGCCAACGTCCTGACTTTC. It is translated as CASSLGGTVAGANVLTF.

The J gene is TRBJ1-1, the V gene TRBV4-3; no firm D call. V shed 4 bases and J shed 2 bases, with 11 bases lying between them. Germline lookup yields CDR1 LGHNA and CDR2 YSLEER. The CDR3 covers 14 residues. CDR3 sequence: CASSRAVLNTEAFF. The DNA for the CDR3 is TGCGCCAGCAGCCGGGCAGTCCTCAACACTGAAGCTTTCTTT.

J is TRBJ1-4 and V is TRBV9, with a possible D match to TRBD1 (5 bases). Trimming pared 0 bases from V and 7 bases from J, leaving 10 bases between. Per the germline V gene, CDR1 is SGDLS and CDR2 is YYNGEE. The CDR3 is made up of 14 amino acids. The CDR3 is CASSVAGIGEKLFF. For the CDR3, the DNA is TGTGCCAGCAGCGTAGCAGGGATAGGTGAAAAACTGTTTTTT.

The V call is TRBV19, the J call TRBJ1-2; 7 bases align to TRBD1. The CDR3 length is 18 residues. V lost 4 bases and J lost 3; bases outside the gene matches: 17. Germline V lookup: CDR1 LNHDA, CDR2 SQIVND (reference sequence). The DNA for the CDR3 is TGTGCCAGTAGTACGCCCTCCTTGACAGGGCGTACCGACTATGGCTACACCTTC. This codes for CASSTPSLTGRTDYGYTF.